Included here is one TCR beta chain sequence, with context. CDR1 is SEHNR and CDR2 is FQNEAQ in the germline V gene (reference sequence). This CDR3 region has 16 residues. The V segment lost 5 bases and the J segment 3 bases; nucleotides outside the gene matches: 10. Measured with immunoSEQ multiplex PCR; TCRdb has only the in-frame clones, and not every one. This sample yields approximately 41,000 clones, of which over 80% are seen a single time; 13% to 15% belongs to the top ten. Time point of the sample: pretreatment peripheral blood. This sample was taken from a study of PD-L1 blockade in urothelial cancer. About the research overall: Across blood samples, T cells had a median count of 141,255.

The sample consisted of PBMCs, taken around atezolizumab (anti-PD-L1) treatment. This clonotype was obtained from an elderly man with urothelial cancer. The rearrangement links TRBV7-9 to TRBJ2-1; 7 nucleotides line up with TRBD2. CDR3 in DNA: TGTGCCAGCAGCGGAGAAGCTAGCGGATACTACAATGAGCAGTTCTTC. This translates into CASSGEASGYYNEQFF.